This T cell receptor beta chain was profiled in a study of shared clonotypes between healthy human individuals. Study details: Plates per donor: three CD4 naive, three CD4 memory, two CD8 naive, one CD8 memory.

Generated by immunoSEQ multiplex PCR, the TCRdb table keeps only in-frame clones and is missing some. Here the sample spans some 790,000 clones, roughly 72% being singletons. As for this clone: Its antigen is unknown.

This CDR3 region has 15 residues. The germline gives CDR1 SNHLY, CDR2 FYNNEI. V trimming: 7 bases; J trimming: 8 bases; junction bases outside the gene matches: 11. Study results and limitations: Blood alone was sampled, and tissue repertoires likely differ. Sharing of clonotypes among donors was expected to vary with sequencing depth.

V is TRBV2 and J is TRBJ1-4; 9 positions agree with TRBD1. This sequence was found in a woman younger than 45 in good health. Sequenced: memory CD4+ T cells sorted from blood. Subset described: CD45RA-negative fraction. The DNA of the CDR3 is TGTGCCAGCACCCGGGCGGGACAGGGCCTGGAAAAACTGTTTTTT. Its protein is CASTRAGQGLEKLFF.